This T cell receptor beta chain was profiled in a study of vaccination and CD4 T cells after COVID-19. Study as a whole: Sampling that followed vaccination took place a median about 75 days after dose two, within a range of 14 to 241. As control conditions, cultures were given either a CEFX pool serving as positive control, an HIV-1 Nef pool, or no peptide at all. Overlapping SARS-CoV-2, HCoV-NL63, HCoV-OC43 and HCoV-229E spike peptides stimulated the cells.

The CDR3 has 13 amino acids. J lost 6 bases, V lost 2 bases, and 3 bases had no gene match. Germline assignment: CDR1 MNHEY and CDR2 SVGEGT. As to this clonotype: Antigen unknown.

Treatment described: 10-day PBMC culture with coronavirus spike peptide pools or control peptides (ViraFEST assay). In the ViraFEST assay, peptide-pool expansion preceded TCR sequencing of expanded clonotypes. Once obtained from cultured CD4+ T cells, the DNA was sequenced using the Oncomine TCR Beta short-read assay. TCRdb fed the PCR reads into MiXCR, producing one record per CDR3 protein. Of about 20,000 distinct CDR3 sequences listed, 66% were seen once; the top ten hold 3.5% to 4.5%. The chain recombines TRBV6-2 or TRBV6-3 with TRBJ2-5, with TRBD1 matching over 7 bases. The TCR comes from a human donor who had recovered from COVID-19. Sequencing was done on a sample of CD4+ T cells from blood, cultured in vitro. CDR3 protein: CASSYNRGQTQYF. CDR3 coding DNA: TGTGCCAGCAGTTACAACAGGGGTCAGACCCAGTACTTC.